Below, one T cell receptor (beta chain) is given with its context. Its binding antigen is unknown. The record has no base qualities; no much larger clone is one base away. Libraries were constructed by the immunoSEQ multiplex PCR assay. TCR beta CDR3 sequencing was performed on DNA from the cultured, isolated CD4+ T cells. Per the authors' processing: Non-productive TCR sequences were removed, reads were trimmed to the CDR3 region, and CDR3s of at least 7 amino acids were retained. The MANAFEST web app was used to identify antigen-specific clonotypes by comparing expansion in peptide wells with expansion in reference cultures. To count as positive, a clone had to show expansion at FDR<0.05 compared with the reference and with all other wells, an odds ratio above 5, and a frequency above 0.1% in two replicate wells. A clonotype was called cross-reactive if it was significantly expanded both in SARS-CoV-2 spike wells and in at least one common cold coronavirus spike condition. CDR3 similarity was assessed by Levenshtein distance using the stringdist R package, and unrooted trees were constructed with ape in R 3.6.1. The clones in this table, taken by TCRdb from immuneACCESS, are in-frame only. Not every clone is retained; where verified, under half of the shortfall comes from an unresolved V gene, and the cause of the rest is unknown. That table gives V, J and clone size, and the DNA gave D and trimming. Counted in this sample were roughly 27,000 clones; over 55% of them appeared once. Clones ranked in the top ten supply 8.5% to 10% of the sample.

The data stem from a study of vaccination effects on CD4 cells after COVID-19 (dated by TCRdb to 2022 to 2024). Looking at the study overall: Across the study, the median time from the second dose to post-vaccine sampling was 72 days (range 14 to 241). SARS-CoV-2 spike-specific CD4+ TCR repertoires were compared before and after mRNA vaccination in COVID-19 convalescent patients and in infection-naive vaccine recipients. Altogether, nine to ten COVID-19 convalescent patients and a handful of SARS-CoV-2-naive healthy vaccine recipients made up the full study. The Oncomine TCR Beta short-read assay on an Illumina iSeq 100 was used to sequence cultures from other donors in the study.

Study-level results and caveats: Limitations of the study were the small number of convalescent patients and the absence of early post-infection timepoints. Among healthy vaccine recipients, nearly all vaccine-induced clones were SARS-CoV-2 mono-reactive, and only 1 of 255 was cross-reactive with common cold coronaviruses. Both infection-induced and vaccine-induced clones contracted markedly at late post-vaccination timepoints, which is consistent with waning T cell responses.

From the cysteine up to the phenylalanine, the CDR3 has a length of 14 residues. Of all the DNA, just the CDR3 is kept, 42 bases in frame from base 1. The junction carries 17 bases between V and J, which are trimmed by 7 bases and 10 bases respectively. CDR1 is given as MNHEY and CDR2 as SVGAGI, both from the germline V gene. To identify antigen-specific CD4+ T cell clonotypes by their expansion, the ViraFEST assay first stimulated PBMC with viral peptide pools and then applied TCR sequencing. After around 11 days of culture, CD4+ T cells were isolated with the EasySep CD4+ T cell isolation kit. Participants received two doses of either the BNT162b2 or the mRNA-1273 mRNA SARS-CoV-2 vaccine. The absence of prior SARS-CoV-2 infection in healthy vaccine recipients was confirmed by negative nucleocapsid antibodies before and after vaccination. Each well held around 2 million PBMC cultured in IMDM containing around 5% human AB serum, roughly 9.6 IU/ml IL-2 and gentamicin, along with 10 ug/ml peptides. On days 3 and 7, half of the culture medium was replaced with fresh IL-2-containing medium. Unless noted otherwise, every peptide stimulation condition was grown in triplicate wells. Using Ficoll-Paque Plus gradient centrifugation, PBMC were separated from whole blood and then either used fresh or cryopreserved at -140C. Overlapping peptide pools spanned the spike proteins of SARS-CoV-2 and the common cold coronaviruses HCoV-NL63, HCoV-OC43 and HCoV-229E. The QIAamp micro DNA kit was used to extract genomic DNA from the cultured CD4+ T cells.

The sequence came from a human donor who received a COVID-19 vaccine. Sequences were derived from CD4+ T cells from PBMCs cultured with HCoV-NL63 spike peptides, sampled after COVID-19 vaccination. This sample's cell subset or site label indicates: HCoV-NL63 spike overlapping peptide pool stimulation. The rearranged segments are TRBV6-5 and TRBJ1-6; TRBD1 is a possible D gene, resting on 5 matching bases. The DNA sequence follows: TGTGCCAGCACCTTCCAGACAGCCGGGTCACCCCTCCACTTT. Translated, this is CASTFQTAGSPLHF.